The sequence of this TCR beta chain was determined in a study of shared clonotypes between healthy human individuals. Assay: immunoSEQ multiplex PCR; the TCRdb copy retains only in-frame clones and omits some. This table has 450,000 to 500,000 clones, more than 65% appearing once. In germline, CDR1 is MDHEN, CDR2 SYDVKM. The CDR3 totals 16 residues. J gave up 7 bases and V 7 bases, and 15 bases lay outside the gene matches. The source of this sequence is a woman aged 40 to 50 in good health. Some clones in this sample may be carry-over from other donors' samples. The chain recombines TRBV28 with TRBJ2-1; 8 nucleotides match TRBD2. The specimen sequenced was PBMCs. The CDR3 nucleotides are TGTGCCAGCATCCCGGTGGGGACTAGGCTGAAAAATGAGCAGTTCTTC. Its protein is CASIPVGTRLKNEQFF.